Shown below are 25 T cell receptor beta chains from a single sample sequenced in a study of T cell repertoires in cytomegalovirus infection. One entry per CDR3 protein, called by TCRdb with MiXCR from the reads. Here the sample spans roughly 860,000 distinct CDR3 sequences, approximately 32% being singletons. Antigens for these TCRs are unknown. Source: cultured CD8+ T cells from PBMCs, taken from culture after CMV antigen stimulation. The source is a human donor in good health (CMV status not recorded). Some clones in this sample may be carry-over from other donors' samples.

This clonotype was observed a handful of times. The chain recombines TRBV6-6 with TRBJ1-2; D unresolved. The V and J ends lost 6 bases and 8 bases respectively, with 16 bases between them. Germline CDR1 is MNHNY and CDR2 is SVGAGI (reference sequence). The CDR3 has 13 amino acids. The CDR3 nucleotides are TGTGCCAGCAGCCCGACCGGGTGGAACGGCTACACCTTC. Translation gives CASSPTGWNGYTF.

The rearrangement uses TRBV6-1 and TRBJ1-2; D not certain. V was clipped by 2 bases and J by 2 bases, with 9 bases between them. This CDR3 comprises 14 residues. CDR1 is MNHNS, CDR2 SASEGT, per germline. The CDR3 DNA is TGTGCCAGCAGTGAATACAGAAACAACTATGGCTACACCTTC. Its protein is CASSEYRNNYGYTF.

Written as DNA, the CDR3 is TGTGCCAGCAGTTTAAGGGGACACCTTTACGAGCAGTACTTC. This gives the protein CASSLRGHLYEQYF. The chain joins TRBV27 to TRBJ2-7; perhaps TRBD1 as D (6 bases). Per germline, CDR1 MNHEY and CDR2 SMNVEV (reference sequence). The CDR3 covers 14 residues. With 2 bases removed from V and 4 bases from J, the gap between germline ends came to 12 bases.

This clonotype occurred a few times. The CDR3 loop is CASVRTGTLGTDTQYF. The CDR3 DNA reads TGTGCCAGCGTAAGAACCGGGACTCTGGGCACAGATACGCAGTATTTT. The chain is built from TRBV25-1 and TRBJ2-3; perhaps TRBD2 as D (6 bases). Trimming shortened V by 8 bases and J by 1 base, and 19 bases separated the two germline ends. CDR1 and CDR2 from the germline V gene are MGHDK and SYGVNS. The CDR3 spans 16 residues.

This clonotype was seen only a few times. The chain recombines TRBV7-9 with TRBJ1-2; the D is unclear. The CDR3 consists of 16 residues. The germline V and J ends were trimmed by 5 bases and 6 bases, with 22 bases remaining between them. Germline-derived CDR1 and CDR2 are SEHNR and FQNEAQ (reference sequence). CDR3 sequence: CASSLTYRFLLDGYTF. The CDR3 DNA reads TGTGCCAGCAGCCTAACCTACAGATTCCTTCTGGATGGCTACACCTTC.

This chain links TRBV7-4 with TRBJ1-2; TRBD1 might be the D (5 bases). The CDR3 extends over 13 amino acids. The germline gives CDR1 SGHVT, CDR2 SQSDAQ. The V gene lost 11 bases and the J gene lost 8 bases, with 21 bases spanning the gap. As DNA, the CDR3 is TGTGCCTTGCGAGAGGGGAGTTGGGGCGGCTACACCTTC. Residues: CALREGSWGGYTF.

V gene TRBV27 combines with J gene TRBJ2-3; 9 nucleotides align to TRBD2. Trimming removed 3 bases from V and 0 bases from J; junction bases left unmatched: 7. There are 17 residues in the CDR3. Germline CDR1 is MNHEY and CDR2 is SMNVEV (reference sequence). The CDR3 nucleotides read TGTGCCAGCAGTTTTTTTGGAGCGGGGGGCAGCACAGATACGCAGTATTTT. This translates into CASSFFGAGGSTDTQYF.

The table lists this clonotype with many counts. The J gene is TRBJ2-7, the V gene TRBV7-2, with a possible D match to TRBD1 (5 bases). This CDR3 spans 13 amino acids. Between the trimmed V and J ends, which lost 4 bases and 2 bases, there was a span of 9 bases. Germline V gene lookup returns CDR1 SGHTA and CDR2 FQGNSA. CDR3 residues: CASSSGKTYEQYF. For the CDR3, the DNA is TGTGCCAGCAGCTCAGGGAAAACCTACGAGCAGTACTTC. The whole variable domain, filled in from reference TRBV7-2 and TRBJ2-7, reads GAGVSQSPSNKVTEKGKDVELRCDPISGHTALYWYRQSLGQGLEFLIYFQGNSAPDKSGLPSDRFSAERTGGSVSTLTIQRTQQEDSAVYLCASSSGKTYEQYFGPGTRLTVT.

The chain employs TRBV6-6 and TRBJ1-2, with D tentatively TRBD1 (5 bases). In germline, CDR1 is MNHNY, CDR2 SVGAGI (reference sequence). The CDR3 spans 15 residues. Trimming took off 0 bases at V and 6 bases at J, with 14 bases between the two ends. Here the CDR3 reads CASSYSTGVTDGYTF. CDR3 nucleotide sequence: TGTGCCAGCAGTTACTCGACGGGGGTTACGGATGGCTACACCTTC.

This clonotype has at least ten counts. The genes are TRBV7-9 and TRBJ1-6, with D perhaps TRBD1 (6 bases). Germline V CDR1 and CDR2: SEHNR, FQNEAQ (reference sequence). Trimming stripped 6 bases from V and 7 bases from J, with 7 bases between. The CDR3 runs to 12 residues. The CDR3 reads CASRTGNSPLHF. CDR3 nucleotide sequence: TGTGCCAGCAGAACAGGGAATTCACCCCTCCACTTT.

This clonotype has a count of ten or more. This rearrangement joins TRBV7-8 to TRBJ1-1; D not resolved. CDR3 length equals 14 residues. Per the germline V gene, CDR1 is SGHVS and CDR2 is FQNEAQ. V dropped 0 bases and J dropped 1 base, with 6 bases sitting between them. CDR3 sequence reads: CASSLAEKNTEAFF. The CDR3 DNA sequence: TGTGCCAGCAGCTTAGCGGAAAAGAACACTGAAGCTTTCTTT.

The chain uses TRBV27 and TRBJ2-1, with TRBD2 identical over 11 bases. Trimming removed 4 bases from V and 8 bases from J; junction bases left unmatched: 4. The length of the CDR3 is 14 residues. Germline-derived CDR1 and CDR2 are MNHEY and SMNVEV (reference sequence). CDR3 coding DNA: TGTGCCAGCAGTTCGGGACTAGCGGAGGATGAGCAGTTCTTC. Translation gives CASSSGLAEDEQFF.

The table lists this clonotype with many counts. The chain links TRBV27 to TRBJ1-5, with D perhaps matching TRBD1 (5 bases). Trimming cost V 2 bases and J 4 bases, with 9 bases left between them. CDR1 is MNHEY, CDR2 SMNVEV, per germline (reference sequence). The CDR3 sequence is 14 residues long. Written as DNA, the CDR3 is TGTGCCAGCAGTTTACTCTGGGGGAATCAGCCCCAGCATTTT. This encodes CASSLLWGNQPQHF.

The chain employs TRBV2 and TRBJ2-7; TRBD1 aligns across 10 bases. V was pared by 6 bases and J by 5 bases, with 10 bases of the junction left unmatched. In germline, CDR1 is SNHLY, CDR2 FYNNEI. The CDR3 is 15 amino acids. Here the CDR3 reads CASSPPGQGIHEQYF. The CDR3 region has the DNA TGTGCCAGCAGCCCTCCGGGACAGGGGATCCACGAGCAGTACTTC.

This chain connects TRBV11-1 to TRBJ2-7; 8 nucleotides match TRBD1. V was pared by 1 base and J by 3 bases, with 5 bases of the junction left unmatched. There are 15 residues in the CDR3. Germline CDR1 reads SGHAT; CDR2 reads FQDESV (reference sequence). This chain's CDR3 is CASSLEGQANYEQYF. The CDR3, as DNA: TGTGCCAGCAGCTTAGAGGGACAGGCTAACTACGAGCAGTACTTC.

The V and J genes are TRBV12-3 or TRBV12-4 and TRBJ2-7; 8 bases are shared with TRBD2. Trimming cost V 5 bases and J 5 bases; bases outside gene matches: 8. The CDR3 runs 14 residues. CDR3 DNA sequence: TGTGCCAGCAGTCAGCGGGGGTCCGTCGACGAGCAGTACTTC. Translating it yields CASSQRGSVDEQYF.

This clonotype showed up just a few times. This chain links TRBV6-1 with TRBJ1-1; TRBD1 aligns across 8 bases. Germline values: CDR1 MNHNS, CDR2 SASEGT. The V and J ends lost 5 bases and 0 bases, in that order; junction bases with no gene match: 8. There are 16 residues in the CDR3. The CDR3 bases are TGTGCCAGCAGTCGCGGACAGGGTGCTTTGAACACTGAAGCTTTCTTT. Residues: CASSRGQGALNTEAFF.

The CDR3 coding sequence is TGTGCCAGCAGCCTAGACAGGGCCCTTAACTCTGGGGCCAACGTCCTGACTTTC. Its translation: CASSLDRALNSGANVLTF. The chain couples TRBV7-4 to TRBJ2-6, with TRBD1 identical over 7 bases. The germline CDR1 and CDR2 sequences are SGHVT and SQSDAQ. There are 18 residues in the CDR3. V lost 5 bases, J lost 0 bases, and 10 bases stayed unmatched.

There are a few counts of this clonotype. The V gene is TRBV7-9, the J gene TRBJ2-2, with 12 bases fitting TRBD1. CDR1 and CDR2 (germline): SEHNR, FQNEAQ (reference sequence). The CDR3 is made up of 16 amino acids. Trimming cost V 5 bases and J 6 bases; bases outside gene matches: 7. For the CDR3, the DNA is TGTGCCAGCAGCAAGGGGACAGGGGGCGCCCCCGGGGAGCTGTTTTTT. Protein product: CASSKGTGGAPGELFF.

The rearrangement links TRBV6-1 to TRBJ2-2; D is possibly TRBD2 (6 bases). This CDR3 has 13 residues. Germline V gives CDR1 MNHNS, CDR2 SASEGT. Trimming stripped 5 bases from V and 5 bases from J, with 9 bases between. CDR3 nucleotides: TGTGCCAGCAGTTGGGGGAGGACCGGGGAGCTGTTTTTT. Its translation: CASSWGRTGELFF.

This clonotype was counted between two and nine times. V and J are TRBV6-6 and TRBJ1-6, with unresolved D. This CDR3 contains 18 residues. The V end lost 6 bases, the J end lost 0 bases, and 18 bases lay between the germline ends. Germline V gene sequence: CDR1 MNHNY, CDR2 SVGAGI (reference sequence). The CDR3 region has the DNA TGTGCCAGCAGCCCCAAGGACCAAAGGAGCTCCTATAATTCACCCCTCCACTTT. It is translated as CASSPKDQRSSYNSPLHF.

This clonotype has ten or more counts. The rearrangement links TRBV7-6 to TRBJ2-7, with 8 positions matching TRBD1. This CDR3 is 13 amino acids long. V was clipped by 8 bases and J by 5 bases; unmatched bases: 8. CDR1 and CDR2 (germline): SGHVS, FNYEAQ. The DNA of the CDR3 is TGTGCCAGCTCTGGGCAGGGGGCCCACGAGCAGTACGTC. Translation: CASSGQGAHEQYV.

V gene TRBV6-2 or TRBV6-3 combines with J gene TRBJ1-5, with 9 bases aligning to TRBD1. V lost 8 bases and J lost 4; bases outside the gene matches: 9. The CDR3 consists of 15 residues. The germline gives CDR1 MNHEY, CDR2 SVGEGT. Here the CDR3 reads CASQMDRGRNQPQHF. The CDR3 bases are TGTGCCAGCCAGATGGACAGGGGCCGAAATCAGCCCCAGCATTTT.

The V gene is TRBV7-6, the J gene TRBJ1-6, with D maybe TRBD1 (5 bases). CDR1 and CDR2 from the germline V gene are SGHVS and FNYEAQ. The CDR3 has 17 amino acids. V lost 5 bases and J lost 0, with 14 bases in between. The CDR3 spells CASSLGEEFSYNSPLHF. The DNA of the CDR3 is TGTGCCAGCAGCCTAGGGGAGGAATTCTCCTATAATTCACCCCTCCACTTT.

V usage is TRBV6-1 and J usage is TRBJ2-7; tentatively, D is TRBD1 (6 bases). V gave up 8 bases and J gave up 2 bases, with 10 bases separating them. The CDR3 is made up of 12 amino acids. Germline V CDR1 and CDR2: MNHNS, SASEGT. The CDR3 is CASLQGPYEQYF. The CDR3 DNA is TGTGCCAGCCTACAGGGACCCTACGAGCAGTACTTC.